This entry is about one T cell receptor beta chain. As yet, its antigen is unknown. Being one base from a much bigger clone, this may be a read error. The data are from a study of CD8+CD57+ T cells in acquired aplastic anemia. Findings and caveats of the study: The same twenty-nine CD8+ CDR3 sequences occurred in patients and in controls. Patients were compared with controls for CD8+ Simpson's diversity, and no significant difference emerged.

The use of genomic DNA as template underpinned the TCR beta VDJ and CDR3 profiling. TCRdb reprocessed the reads via MiXCR and lists one record per CDR3 protein. This repertoire shows about 200,000 distinct CDR3 sequences, roughly 50% found once; its top ten account for less than 20%. Germline V lookup: CDR1 SGDLS, CDR2 YYNGEE. This CDR3 has 15 residues. Those patients picked for sequencing had displayed CD8+CD57+ cell expansion on flow cytometry. Patient blood was sampled before any therapy had been received. The sample consisted of sorted CD4+, CD8+, or CD8+CD57+ T cells (not recorded which) from PBMCs. This chain links TRBV9 with TRBJ1-1, with 11 positions matching TRBD1. This TCR derives from a human donor with aplastic anemia. Written as DNA, the CDR3 is TGTGCCGGCAGCGTGGGGGACAGGGGGACGAGTGAAGCTTTCTTT. It specifies CAGSVGDRGTSEAFF.